Below, 24 T cell receptor beta chains from the same sample are listed, as sequenced in a study of OX40 agonist ivuxolimab in advanced cancers. Assay: immunoSEQ multiplex PCR; the TCRdb copy retains only in-frame clones and omits some. The sample comprises roughly 64,000 clones, under 90% of which are singletons, and less than 2.5% rests with the top ten. This specimen consisted of CD4+ or CD8+ T cells sorted from blood, obtained in a trial of the OX40 agonist ivuxolimab. The receptors were sampled from an adult with an advanced solid tumor such as melanoma, head and neck, liver or kidney cancer.

The chain combines TRBV28 with TRBJ2-5; 9 bases map to TRBD1. Germline CDR1 is MDHEN and CDR2 is SYDVKM. The CDR3 consists of 17 residues. The J segment lost 5 bases and the V segment lost 1 base, leaving 11 bases of the junction unmatched. The CDR3 reads CASSLLVWDRVGETQYF. The CDR3 nucleotides read TGTGCCAGCAGTTTATTAGTGTGGGACAGGGTGGGGGAGACCCAGTACTTC.

The chain is built from TRBV6-6 and TRBJ1-2; TRBD1 might be the D (5 bases). The CDR3 covers 15 residues. V was pared by 4 bases and J by 4 bases, with 16 bases between. From germline, CDR1 is MNHNY and CDR2 SVGAGI (reference sequence). The CDR3 loop reads CASSWDDRSRYGYTF. CDR3 bases: TGTGCCAGCAGTTGGGACGACAGAAGCCGCTATGGCTACACCTTC.

The chain uses TRBV28 and TRBJ1-2; the D is unclear. The CDR3 is made up of 12 amino acids. Trimming cost V 5 bases and J 3 bases, with 7 bases left between them. CDR1 is MDHEN and CDR2 is SYDVKM in the germline V gene. Here the CDR3 reads CASSRSYYGYTF. CDR3 bases: TGTGCCAGCAGTAGATCGTACTATGGCTACACCTTC.

V gene TRBV19 combines with J gene TRBJ2-3, with D perhaps matching TRBD1 (6 bases). Germline assignment: CDR1 LNHDA and CDR2 SQIVND (reference sequence). With 5 bases removed from V and 1 base from J, the gap between germline ends came to 10 bases. The CDR3 consists of 14 residues. The CDR3 spells CASSLQGGTDTQYF. CDR3 in DNA: TGTGCCAGTAGTTTACAGGGAGGCACAGATACGCAGTATTTT.

The chain joins TRBV5-3 to TRBJ2-2; D ambiguous. TRBV5-3 is annotated as an ORF whose role is uncertain. Deletions cut 4 bases from V and 6 bases from J, with 7 bases between. This CDR3 has 12 amino acids. CDR3 loop: CARSTPAGELFF. The DNA of the CDR3 is TGTGCCAGAAGCACCCCAGCCGGGGAGCTGTTTTTT.

This chain links TRBV6-5 with TRBJ2-3; the match to TRBD1 covers 7 bases. V was pared by 5 bases and J by 6 bases, with 5 bases of the junction left unmatched. Germline V CDR1 and CDR2: MNHEY, SVGAGI. CDR3 length: 13 residues. Here the CDR3 DNA reads TGTGCCAGCAGTCACGCCAGGGGGGATACGCAGTATTTT. Translation gives CASSHARGDTQYF.

The J gene is TRBJ1-1, the V gene TRBV7-8; a weak D match, TRBD1 (5 bases). Looked up from germline, CDR1 is SGHVS and CDR2 is FQNEAQ. Between the trimmed V and J ends, which lost 6 bases and 1 base, there was a span of 21 bases. The CDR3 is 17 residues long. CDR3 DNA: TGTGCCAGCAGAACCCAGGGTTCGGGCATGTCGAACACTGAAGCTTTCTTT. This gives the protein CASRTQGSGMSNTEAFF.

This chain uses TRBV9 with TRBJ2-7; D might be TRBD2 (5 bases). V shed 0 bases and J shed 1 base, with 8 bases lying between them. CDR1 is SGDLS and CDR2 is YYNGEE in the germline V gene. This CDR3 contains 14 residues. In DNA form, the CDR3 reads TGTGCCAGCAGCGTAGAAGCGGTATCCTACGAGCAGTACTTC. Its protein is CASSVEAVSYEQYF.

The V and J genes are TRBV6-5 and TRBJ2-5; D remains ambiguous. Germline-derived CDR1 and CDR2 are MNHEY and SVGAGI. The V gene lost 2 bases and the J gene lost 5 bases, with 3 bases spanning the gap. The CDR3 runs 11 residues. CDR3 amino acids: CASSYKETQYF. Written as DNA, the CDR3 is TGTGCCAGCAGTTACAAGGAGACCCAGTACTTC.

This clone came up a few times. This chain connects TRBV5-5 to TRBJ2-6; no clear D gene. Per the germline V gene, CDR1 is SGHKS and CDR2 is YYEKEE (reference sequence). The CDR3 extends over 18 amino acids. The germline V and J ends were trimmed by 4 bases and 0 bases, with 17 bases remaining between them. CDR3 DNA sequence: TGTGCCAGCAGCACCAGAGGAACGCCTAGCTCTGGGGCCAACGTCCTGACTTTC. Translating gives CASSTRGTPSSGANVLTF.

V usage is TRBV15 and J usage is TRBJ2-2; D could derive from TRBD1 or TRBD2 (5 bases each). CDR1 LNHNV and CDR2 YYDKDF come from the germline V gene (reference sequence). This CDR3 comprises 15 residues. Trimming stripped 7 bases from V and 2 bases from J, with 14 bases between. Here the CDR3 DNA reads TGTGCCACCAAAGACCGGGACGGTAACACCGGGGAGCTGTTTTTT. Amino acids: CATKDRDGNTGELFF.

This chain connects TRBV4-1 to TRBJ2-4; 12 bases are a match to TRBD2. The V gene end was trimmed by 1 base and the J gene end by 7 bases; junction bases not matched to a gene: 8. This CDR3 is 17 amino acids long. CDR1 and CDR2 from the germline V gene are MGHRA and YSYEKL. The CDR3 here is CASSQGLAGGPSNIQYF. The CDR3 DNA sequence: TGCGCCAGCAGCCAAGGGCTAGCGGGGGGGCCGAGTAACATTCAGTACTTC.

This rearrangement joins TRBV5-8 to TRBJ1-3, with a weak D call TRBD1 (5 bases). The V and J ends lost 4 bases and 10 bases respectively, with 24 bases between them. CDR1 is SGHTS and CDR2 is YDEGEE in the germline V gene. CDR3 length equals 16 residues. The CDR3 loop reads CASSALTTSRTKTIYF. For the CDR3, the DNA is TGTGCCAGCAGCGCCCTGACCACTAGCCGGACAAAGACCATATATTTT.

This clone is judged medium-sized. V is TRBV20-1 and J is TRBJ2-4; perhaps TRBD2 as D (6 bases). The germline V and J ends were trimmed by 6 bases and 14 bases, with 17 bases remaining between them. CDR1 is DFQATT, CDR2 SNEGSKA, per germline (reference sequence). This CDR3 is 11 amino acids long. The CDR3 here is CSASRMEREYF. In DNA form, the CDR3 reads TGCAGTGCGAGTCGGATGGAGCGGGAGTACTTC.

The DNA for the CDR3 is TGTGCCAGTAGTAACCGTCGGCAGGGACATGGCTACACCTTC. It yields the protein CASSNRRQGHGYTF. The chain combines TRBV19 with TRBJ1-2; a weak D match, TRBD1 (5 bases). The CDR3 has 14 amino acids. Per the germline V gene, CDR1 is LNHDA and CDR2 is SQIVND (reference sequence). Trimming removed 4 bases from V and 6 bases from J, with 15 bases in between.

The CDR3 sequence is CASSQVEGQGVTGELFF. The CDR3 DNA reads as TGTGCCAGCAGCCAAGTGGAGGGGCAGGGAGTCACCGGGGAGCTGTTTTTT. The J gene is TRBJ2-2, the V gene TRBV14; D perhaps matches TRBD2 (6 bases). The CDR3 covers 17 residues. V was clipped by 1 base and J by 4 bases, with 16 bases between them. From germline, CDR1 is SGHDN and CDR2 FVKESK.

The V gene is TRBV7-2, the J gene TRBJ2-2, with D unclear. CDR1 is SGHTA, CDR2 FQGNSA, per germline. V lost 6 bases to trimming and J lost 0 bases, with 11 bases between them. The CDR3 runs 15 residues. This CDR3 reads CASRFGSSNTGELFF. The CDR3 bases are TGTGCCAGCAGGTTCGGCAGCTCGAACACCGGGGAGCTGTTTTTT.

The chain carries TRBV5-6 and TRBJ2-1, with D possibly called TRBD1 or TRBD2 (7 bases each). Trimming took off 4 bases at V and 8 bases at J, with 22 bases between the two ends. CDR3 length: 16 residues. Germline V gene sequence: CDR1 SGHDT, CDR2 YYEEEE. CDR3 residues: CASSPAATGRADEQFF. DNA for the CDR3: TGTGCCAGCAGCCCCGCCGCGACAGGGAGGGCCGATGAGCAGTTCTTC.

The chain's CDR3 is CASSHQRGLNTEAFF. The CDR3 DNA reads TGTGCCAGCAGCCACCAGAGGGGTTTGAACACTGAAGCTTTCTTT. V usage is TRBV7-8 and J usage is TRBJ1-1; the D gene is possibly TRBD1 (5 bases). V was pared by 5 bases and J by 0 bases, with 13 bases between. The CDR3 is 15 amino acids. In germline, CDR1 is SGHVS, CDR2 FQNEAQ.

This chain connects TRBV9 to TRBJ2-5; D not resolved. Per germline, CDR1 SGDLS and CDR2 YYNGEE. The CDR3 has 13 residues. The germline V and J ends were trimmed by 4 bases and 5 bases, with 12 bases remaining between them. The CDR3 DNA is TGTGCCAGCAGCCCGAGAGGCTGGGAGACCCAGTACTTC. This translates into CASSPRGWETQYF.

The J gene is TRBJ1-2, the V gene TRBV7-9; D is uncertain. Germline CDR1 and CDR2: SEHNR and FQNEAQ (reference sequence). The CDR3 covers 14 residues. The V gene lost 7 bases and the J gene lost 3 bases, with 15 bases spanning the gap. The CDR3 nucleotides read TGTGCCAGCACTCTGGCAGGTGTATACTATGGCTACACCTTC. Encoded protein: CASTLAGVYYGYTF.

The V gene is TRBV7-3, the J gene TRBJ2-5; D is unclear. The germline V gene encodes CDR1 SGHTA and CDR2 FQGTGA. There are 12 residues in the CDR3. Trimming pared 4 bases from V and 5 bases from J, leaving 8 bases between. CDR3 protein: CASSSPGETQYF. CDR3 DNA sequence: TGTGCCAGCAGCTCCCCTGGGGAGACCCAGTACTTC. Variable domain in full (rest from reference TRBV7-3 and TRBJ2-5): GAGVSQTPSNKVTEKGKYVELRCDPISGHTALYWYRQSLGQGPEFLIYFQGTGAADDSGLPNDRFFAVRPEGSVSTLKIQRTERGDSAVYLCASSSPGETQYFGPGTRLLVL.

This clone appeared a few times. CDR3 residues: CAVKAGGPHEQYF. CDR3 bases: TGTGCCGTTAAAGCGGGAGGGCCCCACGAGCAGTACTTC. The rearrangement joins TRBV28 to TRBJ2-7, with 10 bases identical to TRBD2. The CDR3 covers 13 residues. V lost 11 bases and J lost 5; bases outside the gene matches: 9. Germline loops: CDR1 MDHEN, CDR2 SYDVKM.

The V call is TRBV19, the J call TRBJ2-3; TRBD1 or TRBD2 may be the D gene (5 bases each). Germline V CDR1 and CDR2: LNHDA, SQIVND (reference sequence). This CDR3 has 15 residues. The ends were cut back, 6 bases at V and 0 bases at J, with 13 bases in the middle. The chain's CDR3 is CASSLVGDSTDTQYF. For the CDR3, the DNA is TGTGCCAGTAGCCTAGTGGGGGATAGCACAGATACGCAGTATTTT.